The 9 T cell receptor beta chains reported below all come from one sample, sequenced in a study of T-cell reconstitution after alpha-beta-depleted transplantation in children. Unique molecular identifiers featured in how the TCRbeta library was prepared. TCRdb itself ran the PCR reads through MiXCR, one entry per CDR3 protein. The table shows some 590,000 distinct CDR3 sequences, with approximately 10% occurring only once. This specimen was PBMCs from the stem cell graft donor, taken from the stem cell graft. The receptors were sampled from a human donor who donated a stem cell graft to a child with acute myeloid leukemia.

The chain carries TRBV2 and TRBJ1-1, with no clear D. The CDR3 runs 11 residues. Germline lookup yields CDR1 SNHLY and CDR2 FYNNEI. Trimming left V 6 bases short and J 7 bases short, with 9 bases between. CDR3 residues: CASRERLEAFF. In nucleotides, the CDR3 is TGTGCCAGCAGGGAACGCCTTGAAGCTTTCTTT.

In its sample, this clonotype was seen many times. The CDR3 coding sequence is TGCGCCAGCAGCTCCGGACTAGCGGGGACCCTCACAGATACGCAGTATTTT. This encodes CASSSGLAGTLTDTQYF. The chain carries TRBV5-1 and TRBJ2-3, with 12 bases aligning to TRBD2. Germline V gene data show CDR1 as SGHRS and CDR2 as YFSETQ. After removal of 3 bases from V and 2 bases from J, the junction contained 7 bases not matched to a gene. CDR3 length: 17 residues.

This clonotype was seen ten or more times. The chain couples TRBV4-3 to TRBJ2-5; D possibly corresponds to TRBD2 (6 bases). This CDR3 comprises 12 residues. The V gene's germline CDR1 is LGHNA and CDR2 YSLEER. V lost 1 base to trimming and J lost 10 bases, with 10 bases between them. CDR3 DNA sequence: TGCGCCAGCAGCCAAGGGAGGGCTGGCCAGTACTTC. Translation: CASSQGRAGQYF.

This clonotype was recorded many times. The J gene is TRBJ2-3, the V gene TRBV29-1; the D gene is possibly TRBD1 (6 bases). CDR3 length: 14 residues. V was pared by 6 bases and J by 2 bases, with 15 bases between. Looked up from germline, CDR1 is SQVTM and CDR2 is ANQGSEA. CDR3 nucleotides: TGCAGCGTCCGGGACAACGATCCCACAGATACGCAGTATTTT. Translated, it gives CSVRDNDPTDTQYF.

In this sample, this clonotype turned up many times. CDR3 amino acids: CASSLNGAPNTEAFF. The CDR3 coding sequence is TGTGCCAGCAGTTTGAATGGGGCACCAAACACTGAAGCTTTCTTT. V is TRBV7-9 and J is TRBJ1-1; perhaps TRBD1 as D (5 bases). CDR1 and CDR2 from the germline V gene are SEHNR and FQNEAQ (reference sequence). The CDR3 is made up of 15 amino acids. V was cut by 6 bases and J by 2 bases, with 16 bases left in between.

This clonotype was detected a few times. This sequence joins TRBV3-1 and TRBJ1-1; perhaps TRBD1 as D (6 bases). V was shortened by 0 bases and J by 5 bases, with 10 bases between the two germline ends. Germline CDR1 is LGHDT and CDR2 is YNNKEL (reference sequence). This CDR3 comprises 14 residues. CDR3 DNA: TGTGCCAGCAGCCAAGATGGGGGGGCGACTGAAGCTTTCTTT. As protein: CASSQDGGATEAFF.

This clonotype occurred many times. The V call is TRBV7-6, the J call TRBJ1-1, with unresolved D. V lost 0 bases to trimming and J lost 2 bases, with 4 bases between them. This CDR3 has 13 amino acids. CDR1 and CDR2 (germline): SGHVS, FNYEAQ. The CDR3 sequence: CASSLAPNTEAFF. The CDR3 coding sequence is TGTGCCAGCAGCTTAGCCCCCAACACTGAAGCTTTCTTT. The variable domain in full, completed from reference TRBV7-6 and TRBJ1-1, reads GAGVSQSPRYKVTKRGQDVALRCDPISGHVSLYWYRQALGQGPEFLTYFNYEAQQDKSGLPNDRFSAERPEGSISTLTIQRTEQRDSAMYRCASSLAPNTEAFFGQGTRLTVV.

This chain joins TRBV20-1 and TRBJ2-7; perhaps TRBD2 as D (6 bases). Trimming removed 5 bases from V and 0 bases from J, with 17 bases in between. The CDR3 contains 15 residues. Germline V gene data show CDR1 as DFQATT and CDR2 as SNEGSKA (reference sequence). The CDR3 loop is CSAGGSIGSSYEQYF. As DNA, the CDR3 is TGCAGTGCTGGGGGGTCCATCGGTAGCTCCTACGAGCAGTACTTC.

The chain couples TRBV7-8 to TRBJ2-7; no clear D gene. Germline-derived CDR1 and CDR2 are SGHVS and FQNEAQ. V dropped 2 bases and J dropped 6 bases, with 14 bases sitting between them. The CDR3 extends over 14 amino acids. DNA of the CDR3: TGTGCCAGCAGCTTAATCGACGGCCCGGGCGAGCAGTACTTC. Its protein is CASSLIDGPGEQYF. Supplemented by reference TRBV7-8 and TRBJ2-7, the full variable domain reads GAGVSQSPRYKVAKRGQDVALRCDPISGHVSLFWYQQALGQGPEFLTYFQNEAQLDKSGLPSDRFFAERPEGSVSTLKIQRTQQEDSAVYLCASSLIDGPGEQYFGPGTRLTVT.